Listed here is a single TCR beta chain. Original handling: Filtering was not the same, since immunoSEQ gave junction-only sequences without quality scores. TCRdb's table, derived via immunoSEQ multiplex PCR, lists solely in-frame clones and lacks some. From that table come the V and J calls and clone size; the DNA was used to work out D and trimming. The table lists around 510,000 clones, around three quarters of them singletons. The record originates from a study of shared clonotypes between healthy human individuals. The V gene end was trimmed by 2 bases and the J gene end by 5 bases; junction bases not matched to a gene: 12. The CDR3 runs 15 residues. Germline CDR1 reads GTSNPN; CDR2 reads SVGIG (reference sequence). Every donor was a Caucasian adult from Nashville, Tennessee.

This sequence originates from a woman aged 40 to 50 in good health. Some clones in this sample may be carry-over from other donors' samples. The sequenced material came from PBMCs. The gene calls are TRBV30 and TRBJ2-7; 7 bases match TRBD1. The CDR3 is CAWSPLDRDIHEQYF. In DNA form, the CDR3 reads TGTGCCTGGAGTCCGCTAGACAGGGATATCCACGAGCAGTACTTC. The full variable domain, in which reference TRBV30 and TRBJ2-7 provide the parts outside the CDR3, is SQTIHQWPATLVQPVGSPLSLECTVEGTSNPNLYWYRQAAGRGLQLLFYSVGIGQISSEVPQNLSASRPQDRQFILSSKKLLLSDSGFYLCAWSPLDRDIHEQYFGPGTRLTVT.